This TCR beta chain derives from a study of blood T cell repertoires in COVID-19. CDR1 and CDR2 from the germline V gene are MNHNS and SASEGT. The CDR3 extends over 16 amino acids. V lost 5 bases and J lost 0, with 16 bases in between. Original processing notes: It was from reference gene primer amplification that nucleated cell counts were estimated. Libraries were prepared by immunoSEQ multiplex PCR; TCRdb keeps only in-frame clonotypes and omits some of them. That table supplies the V and J calls and clone size; D and trimming were determined from the DNA. Of some 200,000 clones listed, approximately 83% are singletons. Donors were grouped by their self-reported clinical history.

The source of this sequence is a woman in her thirties or forties with acute COVID-19. The rearrangement links TRBV6-1 to TRBJ1-2, with a possible D match to TRBD1 (6 bases). The specimen was PBMCs or T cells enriched from blood (not recorded which). CDR3: CASSKGGLESNYGYTF. CDR3 in DNA: TGTGCCAGCAGTAAAGGGGGGCTGGAGTCTAACTATGGCTACACCTTC.